Presented here are 22 T cell receptor beta chains from one specimen sequenced in a study of T cell responses to AZD1222 COVID-19 vaccine. Some clones are missing from TCRdb's copy, which holds only in-frame ones; the method was immunoSEQ multiplex PCR. The table has more than 150,000 clones, 70% to 90% seen once. The sample here was peripheral blood, taken 28 days after the second AZD1222 dose. These receptors all come from an adult who received the AZD1222 COVID-19 vaccine.

The chain uses TRBV19 and TRBJ1-5, with D perhaps TRBD1 (5 bases). The CDR3 extends over 14 amino acids. V was trimmed by 3 bases and J by 7 bases, leaving 13 bases between them. The V gene's germline CDR1 is LNHDA and CDR2 SQIVND (reference sequence). CDR3 nucleotide sequence: TGTGCCAGTAGTATTGGGGGGTTGGTCCAGCCCCAGCATTTT. This gives the protein CASSIGGLVQPQHF.

In DNA, the CDR3 is TGTGCCAGCAGCTACCGGGACACGCAGTATTTT. Protein product: CASSYRDTQYF. This sequence joins TRBV7-2 and TRBJ2-3, with D perhaps assigned TRBD1 or TRBD2 (5 bases each). Germline V gene lookup returns CDR1 SGHTA and CDR2 FQGNSA. The CDR3 has 11 residues. Trimming pared 4 bases from V and 9 bases from J, leaving 8 bases between.

The V and J genes are TRBV7-8 and TRBJ1-6, with 7 bases matching TRBD1. The CDR3 runs 14 residues. Trimming at V came to 7 bases and at J to 7 bases, leaving 7 bases not matched to a gene. CDR1 SGHVS and CDR2 FQNEAQ come from the germline V gene. DNA of the CDR3: TGTGCCAGCACCAGGGGGACGGAGAATTCACCCCTCCACTTT. This codes for CASTRGTENSPLHF.

The genes are TRBV19 and TRBJ2-2; TRBD1 aligns across 7 bases. Germline trimming cut 3 bases from V and 0 bases from J; bases unmatched to any gene: 4. The CDR3 loop spans 16 amino acids. Germline assignment: CDR1 LNHDA and CDR2 SQIVND (reference sequence). DNA for the CDR3: TGTGCCAGTAGTATCACCCAGGGGGCGAACACCGGGGAGCTGTTTTTT. Translation gives CASSITQGANTGELFF.

The V and J genes are TRBV5-1 and TRBJ2-7; D is ambiguous. The CDR3 is made up of 15 amino acids. Germline CDR1 and CDR2: SGHRS and YFSETQ. The ends were cut back, 0 bases at V and 12 bases at J, with 22 bases in the middle. CDR3 sequence reads: CASSLDGASDRWRYF. DNA of the CDR3: TGCGCCAGCAGCTTGGATGGAGCCTCGGATCGTTGGCGGTACTTC.

CDR3 in DNA: TGTGCCAGCAGCCAACTACAGGCCTCCTACGAGCAGTACTTC. The encoded protein is CASSQLQASYEQYF. The rearrangement uses TRBV3-1 (or the pseudogene TRBV3-2) and TRBJ2-7; D possibly corresponds to TRBD1 (5 bases). Trimming took 2 bases from V and 0 from J, leaving 8 bases between them. CDR3 length: 14 amino acids. Germline V gene data show CDR1 as LGHDT and CDR2 as YNNKEL (reference sequence).

V gene TRBV28 combines with J gene TRBJ1-5; 7 bases align to TRBD1. Germline values: CDR1 MDHEN, CDR2 SYDVKM. CDR3 length equals 15 residues. Losses at the gene ends were 6 bases for V and 6 bases for J; bases not matched to a gene: 11. The CDR3 nucleotides are TGTGCCAGCAGACCTCCCGACAGGGTTCGTCAGCCCCAGCATTTT. Encoded protein: CASRPPDRVRQPQHF.

The chain recombines TRBV5-4 with TRBJ1-1; D gene ambiguous. Germline V gene data show CDR1 as SGHNT and CDR2 as YYREEE (reference sequence). CDR3 length: 11 residues. Trimming cost V 0 bases and J 9 bases, with 6 bases left between them. For the CDR3, the DNA is TGTGCCAGCAGCTTGGCTCCACAAGCTTTCTTT. Residues: CASSLAPQAFF.

The rearrangement uses TRBV28 and TRBJ2-1; 7 bases fit TRBD1. J lost 7 bases, V lost 2 bases, and 11 bases had no gene match. Germline CDR1 MDHEN, CDR2 SYDVKM. This CDR3 is built from 16 residues. Written as DNA, the CDR3 is TGTGCCAGCAGTTTAGATGGGCCAGGGGGTAGGAATGAGCAGTTCTTC. This translates into CASSLDGPGGRNEQFF.

The chain uses TRBV4-3 and TRBJ2-7, with D perhaps matching TRBD1 (5 bases). CDR1 LGHNA and CDR2 YSLEER come from the germline V gene. The CDR3 totals 15 residues. V gave up 4 bases and J gave up 3 bases, with 16 bases separating them. In DNA form, the CDR3 reads TGCGCCAGCAGCCTACAAGTAGACAGTAACTACGAGCAGTACTTC. It yields the protein CASSLQVDSNYEQYF.

V usage is TRBV4-3 and J usage is TRBJ2-7, with D perhaps assigned TRBD1 or TRBD2 (7 bases each). Trimming pared 0 bases from V and 3 bases from J, leaving 12 bases between. The CDR3 spans 15 residues. Per germline, CDR1 LGHNA and CDR2 YSLEER. The CDR3 reads CASSQDPRGGYEQYF. The CDR3 nucleotides are TGCGCCAGCAGCCAAGATCCCAGGGGGGGCTACGAGCAGTACTTC.

The chain employs TRBV10-3 and TRBJ2-7; D call uncertain. Germline values: CDR1 ENHRY, CDR2 SYGVKD. With 8 bases removed from V and 3 bases from J, the gap between germline ends came to 14 bases. The CDR3 is made up of 13 amino acids. CDR3 in DNA: TGTGCCATCGGTGGCCCCAACAGCTACGAGCAGTACTTC. Amino acids: CAIGGPNSYEQYF.

This chain uses TRBV14 with TRBJ2-3; TRBD2 might be the D (6 bases). Germline CDR1 and CDR2: SGHDN and FVKESK. Between the trimmed V and J ends, which lost 0 bases and 1 base, there was a span of 11 bases. This CDR3 is 16 amino acids long. The CDR3, as DNA: TGTGCCAGCAGCCAAGACGAGGGACTGGGCACAGATACGCAGTATTTT. Residues: CASSQDEGLGTDTQYF.

The V and J genes are TRBV4-2 and TRBJ2-2; no clear D. Germline V CDR1 and CDR2: LGHNA, YNFKEQ. V lost 1 base and J lost 2, with 5 bases in between. This CDR3 region has 14 residues. The CDR3 protein is CASSQGINTGELFF. Here the CDR3 DNA reads TGTGCCAGCAGCCAAGGCATCAACACCGGGGAGCTGTTTTTT.

The table lists this clone with a count of one. The chain joins TRBV6-5 to TRBJ2-1; maybe TRBD1 (6 bases). The CDR3 runs 16 residues. CDR1 is MNHEY and CDR2 is SVGAGI in the germline V gene. The V and J ends lost 2 bases and 6 bases respectively, with 17 bases between them. The CDR3 DNA sequence: TGTGCCAGCAGTTACACCCGGCAGGGGAGAAGCAATGAGCAGTTCTTC. Translating it yields CASSYTRQGRSNEQFF.

The V and J genes are TRBV15 and TRBJ1-2; 9 bases map to TRBD1. Germline-derived CDR1 and CDR2 are LNHNV and YYDKDF (reference sequence). V lost 0 bases and J lost 3; bases outside the gene matches: 5. This CDR3 has 16 amino acids. The CDR3 reads CATSRDRDRVDYGYTF. The CDR3 DNA sequence: TGTGCCACCAGCAGAGACCGGGACAGGGTTGACTATGGCTACACCTTC.

The rearrangement joins TRBV9 to TRBJ2-2, with 12 positions matching TRBD2. Germline V lookup: CDR1 SGDLS, CDR2 YYNGEE. There are 14 residues in the CDR3. J lost 10 bases, V lost 0 bases, and 1 base had no gene match. The CDR3 DNA sequence: TGTGCCAGCAGCGTAGGACTAGCGGGAGCGGAGCTGTTTTTT. Its protein is CASSVGLAGAELFF.

This rearrangement joins TRBV7-9 to TRBJ2-1; perhaps TRBD2 as D (5 bases). Trimming shortened V by 6 bases and J by 0 bases, and 15 bases separated the two germline ends. The CDR3 contains 16 residues. In germline, CDR1 is SEHNR, CDR2 FQNEAQ (reference sequence). This CDR3 reads CASSYPLGDSYNEQFF. The CDR3, as DNA: TGTGCCAGCAGTTACCCCCTCGGGGACTCCTACAATGAGCAGTTCTTC.

The gene calls are TRBV2 and TRBJ2-1, with TRBD2 matching over 9 bases. The germline gives CDR1 SNHLY, CDR2 FYNNEI. With 4 bases clipped from V and 6 bases from J, the junction kept 16 bases outside the gene matches. There are 18 residues in the CDR3. In nucleotides, the CDR3 is TGTGCCAGCAGTGGCGGGACTAGCCGAAGAGGGCCTACCAATGAGCAGTTCTTC. This gives the protein CASSGGTSRRGPTNEQFF.

CDR3 DNA sequence: TGTGCCAGCAGTTTACTGCCGCGCTATGGCTACACCTTC. Translating gives CASSLLPRYGYTF. The chain joins TRBV2 to TRBJ1-2, with unresolved D. The CDR3 runs to 13 residues. Germline CDR1 SNHLY, CDR2 FYNNEI. Trimming stripped 5 bases from V and 4 bases from J, with 11 bases between.

The rearrangement uses TRBV4-1 and TRBJ2-3; D unresolved. Germline CDR1 and CDR2: MGHRA and YSYEKL. This CDR3 region has 14 residues. Deletions cut 1 base from V and 1 base from J, with 6 bases between. As DNA, the CDR3 is TGCGCCAGCAGCCAAGTAACCGGCACAGATACGCAGTATTTT. This translates into CASSQVTGTDTQYF.

The count of this clone is one. The J gene is TRBJ1-1, the V gene TRBV7-8; maybe TRBD1 (6 bases). The CDR3 spans 16 residues. V gave up 5 bases and J gave up 2 bases, with 18 bases separating them. Germline V lookup: CDR1 SGHVS, CDR2 FQNEAQ. The CDR3 sequence is CASSRDPDSSNTEAFF. As DNA, the CDR3 is TGTGCCAGCAGCCGAGATCCGGACAGTTCTAACACTGAAGCTTTCTTT.